Each of the 26 T cell receptor beta chains below was sequenced from the same sample in a study of blood T cell repertoires in COVID-19. Only in-frame clones appear in the TCRdb table, and some are missing; sequencing was by immunoSEQ multiplex PCR. The top ten hold around 6% of the sample, which has under 250,000 clones, roughly 88% seen once. Sample: peripheral blood. These receptors were obtained from a woman older than 75 with COVID-19, enrolled during active disease.

This clone was seen a few times. This sequence joins TRBV7-2 and TRBJ2-7; 8 nucleotides match TRBD1. V was pared by 5 bases and J by 5 bases, with 11 bases of the junction left unmatched. CDR3 size: 15 residues. Germline CDR1 and CDR2: SGHTA and FQGNSA. CDR3 sequence: CASSLRTGLENEQYF. The CDR3 region has the DNA TGTGCCAGCAGCCTTAGGACAGGGCTAGAGAACGAGCAGTACTTC. The variable domain in full, with the rest retrieved from reference TRBV7-2 and TRBJ2-7, is GAGVSQSPSNKVTEKGKDVELRCDPISGHTALYWYRQSLGQGLEFLIYFQGNSAPDKSGLPSDRFSAERTGGSVSTLTIQRTQQEDSAVYLCASSLRTGLENEQYFGPGTRLTVT.

The rearrangement joins TRBV5-1 to TRBJ2-5, with 7 bases fitting TRBD2. The CDR3 loop spans 13 amino acids. CDR1 is SGHRS and CDR2 is YFSETQ in the germline V gene. The trim removed 2 bases at V and 5 bases at J, leaving 3 bases unmatched. The CDR3 protein is CASSFTGGETQYF. CDR3 sequence (DNA): TGCGCCAGCAGCTTTACCGGGGGGGAGACCCAGTACTTC.

This chain uses TRBV5-4 with TRBJ2-1; 15 bases map to TRBD2. This CDR3 is 17 amino acids long. Germline V gene data show CDR1 as SGHNT and CDR2 as YYREEE (reference sequence). Unmatched junction bases numbered 9, after V lost 4 bases and J lost 7 bases. CDR3 nucleotides: TGTGCCAGCAGCCACGGACTAGCGGGGGGGCCGAAGAATGAGCAGTTCTTC. The encoded protein is CASSHGLAGGPKNEQFF.

The CDR3 sequence is CAISGLAGYNEQFF. In DNA form, the CDR3 reads TGTGCCATCTCCGGGTTAGCGGGATACAATGAGCAGTTCTTC. The chain joins TRBV6-6 to TRBJ2-1; 8 bases align to TRBD2. Germline V lookup: CDR1 MNHNY, CDR2 SVGAGI (reference sequence). V shed 10 bases and J 4 bases; nucleotides not matched to a gene: 9. CDR3 length: 14 amino acids.

This chain uses TRBV6-2 or TRBV6-3 with TRBJ2-7, with 9 bases identical to TRBD1. J gave up 2 bases and V 0 bases, and 5 bases lay outside the gene matches. Germline CDR1 is MNHEY and CDR2 is SVGEGT. The CDR3 is made up of 16 amino acids. Written as DNA, the CDR3 is TGTGCCAGCAGTTACTCTGGGACAGGGAACCCCTACGAGCAGTACTTC. Residues: CASSYSGTGNPYEQYF.

This clone turned up a few times. This chain joins TRBV29-1 and TRBJ1-3; no clear D. Per germline, CDR1 SQVTM and CDR2 ANQGSEA. This CDR3 is 16 amino acids long. V was clipped by 0 bases and J by 4 bases, with 16 bases between them. CDR3 in DNA: TGCAGCGTTGAAGATCTGTTCGGAGGCAGAGGAAACACCATATATTTT. Encoded protein: CSVEDLFGGRGNTIYF.

This chain joins TRBV6-5 and TRBJ1-6, with 7 nucleotides matching TRBD1. CDR3 length equals 15 residues. V shed 6 bases and J 7 bases; nucleotides not matched to a gene: 9. In germline, CDR1 is MNHEY, CDR2 SVGAGI. The chain's CDR3 is CASRAGTVKNSPLHF. The CDR3, as DNA: TGTGCCAGCAGGGCCGGGACAGTGAAGAATTCACCCCTCCACTTT.

The genes are TRBV5-6 and TRBJ2-3, with a tentative D call TRBD2 (6 bases). CDR3 size: 18 residues. With 0 bases removed from V and 0 bases from J, the gap between germline ends came to 17 bases. CDR1 and CDR2 from the germline V gene are SGHDT and YYEEEE. CDR3 coding DNA: TGTGCCAGCAGCTTGGGAGGAGGTTGGGGAGGTAGCACAGATACGCAGTATTTT. The encoded protein is CASSLGGGWGGSTDTQYF.

The rearrangement joins TRBV6-5 to TRBJ2-1; tentative D call: TRBD1 (6 bases). The germline V and J ends were trimmed by 7 bases and 5 bases, with 12 bases remaining between them. This CDR3 has 13 residues. The V gene's germline CDR1 is MNHEY and CDR2 SVGAGI. CDR3 region: CASTRTADNEQFF. CDR3 nucleotide sequence: TGTGCCAGCACCCGGACAGCGGACAATGAGCAGTTCTTC.

The J gene is TRBJ2-7, the V gene TRBV30; 10 bases agree with TRBD2. This CDR3 spans 14 amino acids. Trimming took 7 bases from V and 6 from J; bases not matched to a gene: 12. From germline, CDR1 is GTSNPN and CDR2 SVGIG (reference sequence). The CDR3 region has the DNA TGTGCCTCCGGGACTAGCGCTGGGTTTCGCGAGCAGTACTTC. Translated, it gives CASGTSAGFREQYF.

The chain is built from TRBV7-2 and TRBJ1-3, with 7 bases identical to TRBD1. Unmatched junction bases numbered 10, after V lost 5 bases and J lost 0 bases. CDR1 is SGHTA, CDR2 FQGNSA, per germline. The CDR3 contains 17 residues. The CDR3 bases are TGTGCCAGCAGCCCAACAGGGGCCGGGCCCTCTGGAAACACCATATATTTT. This gives the protein CASSPTGAGPSGNTIYF.

The chain has TRBV5-1 and TRBJ1-1, with 8 bases fitting TRBD1. With 4 bases clipped from V and 0 bases from J, the junction kept 5 bases outside the gene matches. Germline values: CDR1 SGHRS, CDR2 YFSETQ. CDR3 length: 15 amino acids. The CDR3 region has the DNA TGCGCCAGCAGCCCTAGACAGGGGCTGAACACTGAAGCTTTCTTT. Translating it yields CASSPRQGLNTEAFF.

The V call is TRBV9, the J call TRBJ2-2; 11 bases align to TRBD1. The germline CDR1 and CDR2 sequences are SGDLS and YYNGEE. With V trimmed by 0 bases and J by 6 bases, 4 bases remained unmatched. The CDR3 is made up of 16 amino acids. The CDR3 nucleotides are TGTGCCAGCAGCGTAGCGGGACAGGGGGGGGCCGGGGAGCTGTTTTTT. Amino acid sequence: CASSVAGQGGAGELFF. The variable domain in full, with the rest retrieved from reference TRBV9 and TRBJ2-2, is DSGVTQTPKHLITATGQRVTLRCSPRSGDLSVYWYQQSLDQGLQFLIQYYNGEERAKGNILERFSAQQFPDLHSELNLSSLELGDSALYFCASSVAGQGGAGELFFGEGSRLTVL.

The CDR3 reads CASSLSRQGQPQHF. The CDR3, as DNA: TGTGCCAGCAGCTTATCGAGACAGGGCCAGCCCCAGCATTTT. The V gene is TRBV7-2, the J gene TRBJ1-5; 7 nucleotides agree with TRBD1. Germline V gene data show CDR1 as SGHTA and CDR2 as FQGNSA. This CDR3 region has 14 residues. V shed 2 bases and J 7 bases; nucleotides not matched to a gene: 5.

The CDR3 loop reads CASSQGPATNEKLFF. The CDR3 nucleotides read TGTGCCAGCAGCCAAGGGCCAGCAACTAATGAAAAACTGTTTTTT. J is TRBJ1-4 and V is TRBV4-2; D unclear. This CDR3 has 15 residues. The germline CDR1 and CDR2 sequences are LGHNA and YNFKEQ. Trimming stripped 1 base from V and 0 bases from J, with 6 bases between.

This chain connects TRBV3-1 (or the pseudogene TRBV3-2) to TRBJ2-1; D possibly corresponds to TRBD2 (6 bases). CDR1 and CDR2 from the germline V gene are LGHDT and YNNKEL (reference sequence). The ends were cut back, 2 bases at V and 4 bases at J, with 15 bases in the middle. The CDR3 length is 16 residues. The CDR3 DNA follows: TGTGCCAGCAGCCAAACCCCGGGACTGATATACAATGAGCAGTTCTTC. It is translated as CASSQTPGLIYNEQFF.

The table lists this clone with a few counts. The chain links TRBV5-5 to TRBJ1-3; weak D call: TRBD1 (6 bases). The ends were cut back, 0 bases at V and 0 bases at J, with 13 bases in the middle. CDR1 and CDR2 (germline): SGHKS, YYEKEE (reference sequence). The CDR3 length is 17 residues. Here the CDR3 reads CASSLGPQGFSGNTIYF. The DNA for the CDR3 is TGTGCCAGCAGCTTGGGCCCACAGGGATTCTCTGGAAACACCATATATTTT.

The rearrangement links TRBV7-3 to TRBJ1-3; D perhaps matches TRBD1 (6 bases). CDR1 and CDR2 (germline): SGHTA, FQGTGA. This CDR3 has 22 residues. V was trimmed by 9 bases and J by 0 bases, leaving 36 bases between them. CDR3 protein: CASTPDRILISPRVASGNTIYF. The CDR3 DNA reads TGTGCCAGTACTCCAGACAGGATCTTAATCTCTCCCCGTGTGGCCTCTGGAAACACCATATATTTT.

The chain recombines TRBV5-3 with TRBJ1-4; D may be TRBD1 (5 bases). TRBV5-3 qualifies as an ORF whose function is uncertain. CDR3 length: 16 residues. Trimming shortened V by 2 bases and J by 4 bases, and 15 bases separated the two germline ends. The CDR3 DNA reads as TGTGCCAGAAGCTTCGGGCAGGGATGGGGTAATGAAAAACTGTTTTTT. Its protein product is CARSFGQGWGNEKLFF.

This clone was detected a few times. The rearrangement links TRBV6-5 to TRBJ1-6; no firm D call. Looked up from germline, CDR1 is MNHEY and CDR2 is SVGAGI. The CDR3 totals 12 residues. V lost 4 bases to trimming and J lost 13 bases, with 11 bases between them. The CDR3 DNA is TGTGCCAGCAGTTCCCCCGGGTTTCCCCTCCACTTT. It translates to CASSSPGFPLHF.

The CDR3 loop is CASSVGDRGRTSGELFF. The CDR3 DNA is TGTGCCAGCAGCGTAGGGGACAGGGGGCGTACTTCTGGGGAGCTGTTTTTT. This rearrangement joins TRBV9 to TRBJ2-2; 12 positions match TRBD1. This CDR3 comprises 17 residues. The germline CDR1 and CDR2 sequences are SGDLS and YYNGEE. V gave up 0 bases and J gave up 8 bases; unmatched junction bases: 8.

This clone came up once. The rearrangement links TRBV18 to TRBJ1-5; D is ambiguous. Deletions cut 5 bases from V and 4 bases from J, with 12 bases between. The CDR3 consists of 14 residues. CDR1 and CDR2 from the germline V gene are KGHSH and LQKENI. The CDR3 is CASSASGSNQPQHF. The CDR3 DNA follows: TGTGCCAGCTCAGCCTCAGGATCTAATCAGCCCCAGCATTTT.

J is TRBJ1-3 and V is TRBV7-2; TRBD1 matches at 8 bases. Germline lookup yields CDR1 SGHTA and CDR2 FQGNSA. V shed 5 bases and J 4 bases; nucleotides not matched to a gene: 10. This CDR3 has 16 residues. The DNA for the CDR3 is TGTGCCAGCAGCGCCCAGGGGGCGCGGATCGGAAACACCATATATTTT. It codes for CASSAQGARIGNTIYF.

The chain is built from TRBV29-1 and TRBJ1-3; D is ambiguous. The CDR3 has 13 amino acids. Germline lookup yields CDR1 SQVTM and CDR2 ANQGSEA. The germline V and J ends were trimmed by 6 bases and 0 bases, with 9 bases remaining between them. Here the CDR3 reads CSVSTVSGNTIYF. CDR3 nucleotide sequence: TGCAGCGTGAGTACAGTCTCTGGAAACACCATATATTTT.

The chain recombines TRBV19 with TRBJ1-2, with TRBD1 matching over 10 bases. After removal of 7 bases from V and 7 bases from J, the junction contained 15 bases not matched to a gene. CDR1 and CDR2 from the germline V gene are LNHDA and SQIVND (reference sequence). The CDR3 consists of 16 residues. The CDR3 region is CASIMRDRGFSSGYTF. The CDR3 nucleotides read TGTGCCAGTATAATGCGGGACAGGGGTTTTTCCAGTGGCTACACCTTC.

This clone came up a few times. The V gene is TRBV14, the J gene TRBJ1-3; D ambiguous. The CDR3 is 14 residues long. V lost 5 bases, J lost 0 bases, and 8 bases lay in between. From germline, CDR1 is SGHDN and CDR2 FVKESK. The DNA of the CDR3 is TGTGCCAGCAGCTTTCGTCCCTCTGGAAACACCATATATTTT. This gives the protein CASSFRPSGNTIYF.